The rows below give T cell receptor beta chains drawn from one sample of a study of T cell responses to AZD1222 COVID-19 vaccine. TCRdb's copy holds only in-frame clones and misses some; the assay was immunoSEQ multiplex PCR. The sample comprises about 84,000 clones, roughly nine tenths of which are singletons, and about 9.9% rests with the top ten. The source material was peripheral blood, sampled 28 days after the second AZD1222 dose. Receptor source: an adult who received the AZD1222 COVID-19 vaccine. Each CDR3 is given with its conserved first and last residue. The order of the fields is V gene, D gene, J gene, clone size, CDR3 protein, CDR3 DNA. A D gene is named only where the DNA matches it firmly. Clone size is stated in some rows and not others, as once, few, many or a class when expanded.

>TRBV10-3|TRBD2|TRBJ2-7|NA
CAVSEWGGRPPRGYEQYF
TGTGCCGTCAGTGAGTGGGGGGGAAGGCCCCCACGCGGCTACGAGCAGTACTTC
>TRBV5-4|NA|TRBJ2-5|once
CASSSPPETQYF
TGTGCCAGCAGCTCGCCCCCAGAGACCCAGTACTTC
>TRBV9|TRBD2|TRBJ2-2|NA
CASSSRTSGAGTGELFF
TGTGCCAGCAGCTCCCGGACTAGCGGGGCGGGCACCGGGGAGCTGTTTTTT
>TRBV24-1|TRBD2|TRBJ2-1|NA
CATSRSGPSYNEQFF
TGTGCCACCAGTCGTAGCGGGCCCTCCTACAATGAGCAGTTCTTC
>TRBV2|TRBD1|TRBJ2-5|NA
CASRGQDQETQYF
TGTGCCAGCAGGGGACAGGACCAAGAGACCCAGTACTTC
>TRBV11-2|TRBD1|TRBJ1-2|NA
CASSSGQGYGYTF
TGTGCCAGCAGCTCGGGACAGGGGTATGGCTACACCTTC
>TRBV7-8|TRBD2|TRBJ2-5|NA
CASSFLAGGETQYF
TGTGCCAGCAGCTTCCTAGCGGGGGGCGAGACCCAGTACTTC
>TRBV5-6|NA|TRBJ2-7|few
CASSLGVGFYEQYF
TGTGCCAGCAGCTTGGGCGTGGGGTTCTACGAGCAGTACTTC
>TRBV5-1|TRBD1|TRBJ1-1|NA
CASSWGTAMNTEAFF
TGCGCCAGCAGCTGGGGGACAGCAATGAACACTGAAGCTTTCTTT
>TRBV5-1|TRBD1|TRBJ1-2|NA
CASSGGTAPNYGYTF
TGCGCCAGCAGCGGGGGGACAGCTCCTAACTATGGCTACACCTTC
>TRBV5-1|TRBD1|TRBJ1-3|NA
CASSSTGGSGNTIYF
TGCGCCAGCAGCTCAACAGGGGGCTCTGGAAACACCATATATTTT
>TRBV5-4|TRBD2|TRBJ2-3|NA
CASSLPGLASDTQYF
TGTGCCAGCAGCCTACCGGGACTAGCCTCAGATACGCAGTATTTT
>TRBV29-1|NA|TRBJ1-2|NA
CSVEGEANYGYTF
TGCAGCGTTGAGGGGGAGGCTAACTATGGCTACACCTTC
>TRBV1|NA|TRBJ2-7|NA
CTSSQDFGQRGNSYEQYF
TGCACCAGCAGCCAAGATTTTGGGCAGCGGGGGAACTCCTACGAGCAGTACTTC
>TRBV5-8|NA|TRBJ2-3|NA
CASSLTRGSTDTQYF
TGTGCCAGCAGCTTGACGCGGGGTAGCACAGATACGCAGTATTTT
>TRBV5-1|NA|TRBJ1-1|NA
CASSLGPSRPNTEAFF
TGCGCCAGCAGCTTGGGCCCCTCCAGGCCGAACACTGAAGCTTTCTTT
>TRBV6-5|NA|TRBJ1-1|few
CASSYSMQGRTEAFF
TGTGCCAGCAGTTACTCGATGCAGGGGAGGACTGAAGCTTTCTTT
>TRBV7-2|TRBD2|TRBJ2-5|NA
CASRSGGTQYF
TGTGCCAGCCGGTCGGGGGGAACCCAGTACTTC
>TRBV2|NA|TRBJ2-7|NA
CASLPGLGSYEQYF
TGTGCCAGCCTTCCGGGACTCGGAAGCTACGAGCAGTACTTC
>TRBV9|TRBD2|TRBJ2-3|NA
CASSLSGTSGNTDTQYF
TGTGCCAGCAGCCTTTCCGGGACTAGCGGGAACACAGATACGCAGTATTTT
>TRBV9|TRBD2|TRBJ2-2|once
CASSVVAGGFVELFF
TGTGCCAGCAGCGTAGTGGCGGGGGGGTTTGTGGAGCTGTTTTTT
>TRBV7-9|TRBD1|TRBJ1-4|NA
CASSSGQGGNEKLFF
TGTGCCAGCAGCTCGGGACAGGGTGGTAATGAAAAACTGTTTTTT
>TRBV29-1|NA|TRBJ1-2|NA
CSAHQGRLNYGYTF
TGCAGCGCCCATCAGGGGAGGCTTAACTATGGCTACACCTTC
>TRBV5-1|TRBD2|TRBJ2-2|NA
CASSLESGGASGELFF
TGCGCCAGCAGCTTGGAGAGCGGGGGGGCCTCCGGGGAGCTGTTTTTT
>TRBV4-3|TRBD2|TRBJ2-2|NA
CASSQEIRSGGTGELFF
TGCGCCAGCAGCCAAGAAATTAGGAGCGGGGGGACCGGGGAGCTGTTTTTT
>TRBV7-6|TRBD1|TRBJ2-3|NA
CASSLRDSSTDTQYF
TGTGCCAGCAGCTTAAGGGACAGTAGCACAGATACGCAGTATTTT
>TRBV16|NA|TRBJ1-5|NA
CASSDPKGNSNQPQHF
TGTGCCAGCAGCGACCCAAAGGGTAATAGCAATCAGCCCCAGCATTTT
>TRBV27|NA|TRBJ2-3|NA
CASSFSRLTDTQYF
TGTGCCAGCAGTTTCTCCCGGCTCACAGATACGCAGTATTTT
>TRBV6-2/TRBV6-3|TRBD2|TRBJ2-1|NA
CASSYHLESGGAFF
TGTGCCAGCAGTTACCACCTCGAAAGCGGGGGGGCGTTCTTC
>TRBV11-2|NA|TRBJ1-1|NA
CASSLTRMNTEAFF
TGTGCCAGCAGCTTAACCCGAATGAACACTGAAGCTTTCTTT
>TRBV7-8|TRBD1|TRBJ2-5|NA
CASSSGTGGTQYF
TGTGCCAGCAGCTCCGGGACAGGGGGAACCCAGTACTTC
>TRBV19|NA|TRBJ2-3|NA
CASTPYQGGPDTQYF
TGTGCCAGTACCCCATACCAAGGGGGACCAGATACGCAGTATTTT
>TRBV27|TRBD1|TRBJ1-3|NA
CASSVPSRQGATSGNTIYF
TGTGCCAGCAGTGTACCCTCCAGACAGGGGGCGACTTCTGGAAACACCATATATTTT
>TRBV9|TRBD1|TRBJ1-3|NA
CASSGGDRLHTIYF
TGTGCCAGCAGCGGAGGGGACAGGCTACACACCATATATTTT
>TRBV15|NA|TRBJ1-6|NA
CATSRRTGGPNSPLHF
TGTGCCACCAGCAGACGGACGGGCGGTCCCAATTCACCCCTCCACTTT
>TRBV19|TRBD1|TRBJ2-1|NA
CASSPRQGPRSYNEQFF
TGTGCCAGTAGTCCCCGACAGGGGCCACGATCCTACAATGAGCAGTTCTTC
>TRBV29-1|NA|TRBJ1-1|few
CSVDPTVDTEAFF
TGCAGCGTTGATCCCACGGTGGACACTGAAGCTTTCTTT
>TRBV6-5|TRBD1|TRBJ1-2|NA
CASSQARGIYGYTF
TGTGCCAGCAGCCAGGCCAGGGGGATCTATGGCTACACCTTC
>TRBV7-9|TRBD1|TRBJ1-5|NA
CASSPQGREGPQHF
TGTGCCAGCAGCCCACAGGGGAGAGAGGGGCCCCAGCATTTT
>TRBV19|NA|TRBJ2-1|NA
CASTALQSSYNEQFF
TGTGCCAGTACAGCGTTACAGAGCTCCTACAATGAGCAGTTCTTC